The TCR beta chain described here comes from a study of blood T cell repertoires in COVID-19. The CDR3 is 13 residues long. The V end was cut by 2 bases, the J end by 2 bases, with 7 bases between. Per germline, CDR1 SGHNT and CDR2 YYREEE (reference sequence). The repertoire was sequenced with immunoSEQ multiplex PCR; TCRdb's copy has only in-frame clones and lacks some. Of some 120,000 clones in the sample, about 89% were seen once. Material: peripheral blood. The source of this sequence is a man aged 40-50 years with acute or convalescent COVID-19. This chain links TRBV5-4 with TRBJ1-1; D ambiguous. Written as DNA, the CDR3 is TGTGCCAGCAGCTTTGAGATTAACACTGAAGCTTTCTTT. Residues: CASSFEINTEAFF.